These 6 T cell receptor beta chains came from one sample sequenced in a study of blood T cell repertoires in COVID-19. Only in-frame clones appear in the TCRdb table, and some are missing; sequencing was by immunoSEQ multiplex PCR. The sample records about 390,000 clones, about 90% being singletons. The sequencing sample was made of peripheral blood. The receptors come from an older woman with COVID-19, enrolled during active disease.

The CDR3 DNA sequence: TGCGCCAGCAGTGAAATTCGTTGGTCCCTCTACGTCTCTGGCTACACCTTC. Translating gives CASSEIRWSLYVSGYTF. V gene TRBV10-1 combines with J gene TRBJ1-2; D unresolved. V was cut by 3 bases and J by 7 bases, with 24 bases left in between. CDR1 and CDR2 from the germline V gene are WNHNN and SYGVQD (reference sequence). This CDR3 has 17 residues.

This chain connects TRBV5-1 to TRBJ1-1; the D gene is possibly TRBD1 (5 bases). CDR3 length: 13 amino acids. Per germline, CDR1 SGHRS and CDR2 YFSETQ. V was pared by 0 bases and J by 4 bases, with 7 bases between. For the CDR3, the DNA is TGCGCCAGCAGCTTGGCCAGGGCCACTGAAGCTTTCTTT. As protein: CASSLARATEAFF.

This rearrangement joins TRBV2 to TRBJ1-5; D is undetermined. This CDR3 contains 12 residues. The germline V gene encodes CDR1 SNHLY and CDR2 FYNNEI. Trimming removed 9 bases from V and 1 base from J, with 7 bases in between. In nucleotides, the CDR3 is TGTGCCAGTCGGCGGAGCAATCAGCCCCAGCATTTT. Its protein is CASRRSNQPQHF.

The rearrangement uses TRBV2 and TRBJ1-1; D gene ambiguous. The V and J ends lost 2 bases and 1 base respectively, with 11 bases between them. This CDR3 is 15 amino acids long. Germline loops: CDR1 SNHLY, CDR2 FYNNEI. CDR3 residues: CASSERGRTNTEAFF. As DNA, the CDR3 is TGTGCCAGCAGTGAAAGAGGGCGGACGAACACTGAAGCTTTCTTT.

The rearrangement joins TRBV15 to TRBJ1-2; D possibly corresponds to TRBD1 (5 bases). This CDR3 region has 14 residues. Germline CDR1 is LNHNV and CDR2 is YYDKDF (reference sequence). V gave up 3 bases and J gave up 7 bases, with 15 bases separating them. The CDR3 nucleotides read TGTGCCACCAGCAGGTCAGGACACTCTGGTGGCTACACCTTC. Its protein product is CATSRSGHSGGYTF.

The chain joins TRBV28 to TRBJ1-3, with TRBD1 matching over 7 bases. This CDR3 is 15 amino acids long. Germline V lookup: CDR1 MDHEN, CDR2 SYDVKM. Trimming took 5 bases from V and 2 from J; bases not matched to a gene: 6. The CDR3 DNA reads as TGTGCCAGCAGTACAACAGGGGCTCCTGGAAACACCATATATTTT. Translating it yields CASSTTGAPGNTIYF. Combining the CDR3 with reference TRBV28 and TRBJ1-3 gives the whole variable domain DVKVTQSSRYLVKRTGEKVFLECVQDMDHENMFWYRQDPGLGLRLIYFSYDVKMKEKGDIPEGYSVSREKKERFSLILESASTNQTSMYLCASSTTGAPGNTIYFGEGSWLTVV.